This entry concerns a single T cell receptor beta chain. Its antigen is unidentified. Time point given: peripheral blood 6 weeks after treatment start. Pretreatment sampling and on-treatment sampling together yielded between 1 and 8 samples for each patient. These data originate in a study of PD-L1 blockade in urothelial cancer. About the study: There were a median of approximately 150,000 T cells in blood samples. Study-wide results and caveats: Pretreatment TCR clonality in blood, when below the median, was predictive of better survival.

Losses at the gene ends were 0 bases for V and 0 bases for J; bases not matched to a gene: 4. The germline V gene has CDR1 SQVTM and CDR2 ANQGSEA. This CDR3 is built from 17 residues. Spike-ins of synthetic TCR analog templates went into each PCR. The assay was immunoSEQ multiplex PCR, and TCRdb's table has in-frame clones only and misses some. Found here are 23,000 or so clones, approximately 77% of them singletons; the top ten hold 1.5% to 2%. This sequence joins TRBV29-1 and TRBJ2-6; TRBD1 aligns across 8 bases. The source was PBMCs, collected around atezolizumab (anti-PD-L1) treatment. The receptor comes from a man between 65 and 79 years old with urothelial cancer. In DNA form, the CDR3 reads TGCAGCGTTGAAGACCGGACAGGGTCCTCTGGGGCCAACGTCCTGACTTTC. Its translation: CSVEDRTGSSGANVLTF.